This TCR beta chain appears in the sequencing data of a study of T cells in Graves' hyperthyroidism and ophthalmopathy. TCR beta CDR3 region amplification was performed from RNA transcripts. The TCR CDR3 first-round RT-PCR relied on the HTBI primer set. TCRdb reanalysed the multiplex PCR reads using MiXCR and keeps one entry per CDR3 protein. In the table there are 300,000 or so distinct CDR3 sequences, about 18% of which are singletons. The CDR3 has 15 residues. The V and J ends lost 6 bases and 5 bases, in that order; junction bases with no gene match: 11. Looked up from germline, CDR1 is MNHNS and CDR2 is SASEGT.

Sequencing input: blood. The clonotype was recovered from a woman aged 55-69 years with Graves' ophthalmopathy. V is TRBV6-1 and J is TRBJ2-7; TRBD1 aligns across 9 bases. The CDR3 reads CASRAPGTGLNEQYF. CDR3 nucleotide sequence: TGTGCCAGCAGAGCCCCGGGGACAGGGTTGAACGAGCAGTACTTC.